Sequencing of this T cell receptor beta chain was carried out in a study of OX40 agonist ivuxolimab in advanced cancers. Overall study context: The eligibility criteria allowed prior anti-PD-1, anti-PD-L1 or anti-CTLA-4 therapy, and 40% had some. Patients achieving partial responses numbered three: one hepatocellular carcinoma case and two cutaneous melanoma cases.

Assay: immunoSEQ multiplex PCR; the TCRdb copy retains only in-frame clones and omits some. The sample has around 100,000 clones; roughly 90% are singletons. Germline V gives CDR1 SGHVS, CDR2 FNYEAQ. The CDR3 has 15 residues. Trimming cost V 2 bases and J 4 bases, with 11 bases left between them. No patient had autoimmune disease or received systemic immunosuppression. Only a few counts were recorded for this clone. The material sequenced was CD4+ or CD8+ T cells sorted from blood, taken in a trial of the OX40 agonist ivuxolimab. This TCR came from an adult with an advanced solid tumor such as melanoma, head and neck, liver or kidney cancer. The genes are TRBV7-6 and TRBJ2-2; D remains unclear. The CDR3 nucleotides read TGTGCCAGCAGCTTAACTGCTACCAGCACCGGGGAGCTGTTTTTT. It is translated as CASSLTATSTGELFF.